This T cell receptor (beta chain) was obtained from a study of beta chain features in type 1 diabetes (dated by TCRdb to the late 2010s). About the study as a whole: No differences in mean age, gender distribution, total cell number or subset yield were found between patients and healthy donors. A total of 85 million to 110 million sorted cells were examined across all samples, and RNA yield correlated strongly with the number of cells per subset. The study compared the TCRB repertoires of sorted circulating CD4+ T cell subsets in recently diagnosed type 1 diabetes patients with those in matched healthy donors. Whereas all 28 donors provided naive and central memory subsets, regulatory and stem cell-like memory subsets were isolated from just 8 patients and about 8 healthy donors.

The High Capacity cDNA Reverse Transcription Kit was used to reverse transcribe all of the isolated RNA, meaning that expressed TCRB transcripts were what got sequenced. Deep immunoSEQ sequencing was applied to naive, central memory and regulatory T cell samples, giving an average of around 3.4 million total reads per sample. Sorted cells were lysed in RLT buffer and RNA was extracted with DNase-treated RNeasy Micro or Mini kits, depending on cell number. To prevent cross-contamination, every cell subset was processed on its own, while patient and healthy donor samples were processed together. Using the immunoSEQ multiplex PCR, TCRB sequences were amplified from cDNA into 87-bp fragments spanning the CDR3 region. Sequencing of the amplicons was done on the Illumina HiSeq platform. Regarding the original processing steps: PCR bias was computationally corrected using synthetic template baselines, reads within Hamming distance 2 were collapsed, and singletons that could not be merged were discarded. Reads were aligned against IMGT so that V, D and J genes, CDR3 length and insertions or deletions at six rearrangement sites could be assigned. Within each subset, clonotype counts were normalized to sorted cell number, and only after that were true diversity and Gini coefficients computed with the tcR R package. The overlap coefficient, calculated on TCRB nucleotide sequences, was used to quantify repertoire sharing. Out-of-frame TCRB sequences from naive cells were analyzed as a proxy for the pre-selection repertoire. The table comes from immuneACCESS by way of TCRdb, which keeps in-frame sequences with V and J called. Part of the clones is missing from these tables; in studies checked, under half for an unresolved V gene and the rest for unknown reasons. For V, J and clone size, that table is used; D and trimming come from the DNA. The sample data list a few hundred thousand clones, and roughly 12% of these were observed just once. More than 0.015% of the sample is in the top ten clones.

This clone was detected a few times. Its antigen remains undetermined. Base qualities were left out, and no much larger clone turns up one base away. On the study overall, not on this receptor specifically: Fewer insertions and more nucleotide deletions at VDJ recombination sites were observed in patients with type 1 diabetes, implying thymic rearrangement abnormalities. Type 1 diabetes patients showed a moderate but significant shortening of TCRB CDR3 length in all four CD4+ subsets. Sequencing cDNA rather than genomic DNA could over-represent highly expressing activated cells, although activation and CD3 levels did not differ between groups. HLA sub-analyses involved small numbers of individuals, so any influence of HLA type on TCRB rearrangement remained unresolved. The naive, central memory and regulatory TCRB repertoires appeared to resemble one another more closely among patients than among healthy donors. Shorter templates might have been favored by PCR, but patient and control samples were amplified and corrected together, so both groups would have been affected equally by any skew.

A single peripheral blood draw of around 120 mL on average was collected from each donor into heparinised tubes. Naive, central memory, regulatory and stem cell-like memory CD4+ T cells were sorted on a BD FACSAria II using a panel including CD45RO, CCR7, CD25, CD127, CD95 and CD27. Purity was above 95% for every sorted population. Right away, PBMCs were isolated by Lymphoprep density gradient centrifugation and were stained directly, with no culture step. To minimize batch effects, samples were stained and sorted in pairs, one healthy donor with one patient per experiment. CDR1 and CDR2, per the germline V gene (reference sequence), are GTSNPN and SVGIG. V trim: 1 base; J trim: 6 bases; unmatched bases: 1. Spanning cysteine to phenylalanine, the CDR3 consists of 12 amino acids. The kept DNA is CDR3 alone, 36 bases in frame from the first base.

The rearranged chain carries TRBV30 and TRBJ2-3; a stretch of 7 junction bases matches TRBD1. Sequenced material: naive CD4+ T cells from blood. Reading the label with the study, this specimen's cell subset or site is: true naive CD4+ T cells. The receptor's source is a man aged 18 to 29 in good health. CDR3 protein: CAWSEQGDTQYF. The sequenced DNA: TGTGCCTGGAGTGAACAGGGGGATACGCAGTATTTT.